Presented here are 20 T cell receptor beta chains from one specimen sequenced in a study of T-cell memory formation after mild COVID-19. TCRdb reprocessed the 5' RACE reads via MiXCR and lists one record per CDR3 protein. The data contain around 340,000 distinct CDR3 sequences, roughly 15% of them seen just once; the ten biggest clones take up approximately 20%. The material sequenced was PBMCs or a T cell subset sorted from them (not recorded which). The receptors stem from a man between 18 and 35 years old who had mild COVID-19 (a few samples of this study predate the infection). Cell type and time point are not known.

This clonotype was seen a few times. The chain is built from TRBV7-3 and TRBJ2-2, with D maybe TRBD1 (5 bases). Germline V lookup: CDR1 SGHTA, CDR2 FQGTGA. The CDR3 contains 15 residues. The V and J ends lost 4 bases and 4 bases respectively, with 13 bases between them. The CDR3 protein is CASSSVPGPTGELFF. For the CDR3, the DNA is TGTGCCAGCAGCTCTGTTCCAGGGCCCACCGGGGAGCTGTTTTTT.

This clonotype came up a few times. The chain recombines TRBV19 with TRBJ2-3, with TRBD2 matching over 11 bases. The CDR3 runs to 15 residues. The germline V gene has CDR1 LNHDA and CDR2 SQIVND (reference sequence). Trimming at V came to 6 bases and at J to 2 bases, leaving 4 bases not matched to a gene. CDR3 nucleotide sequence: TGTGCCAGTAGCCGGACTAGCGGGTCCACAGATACGCAGTATTTT. Its protein product is CASSRTSGSTDTQYF.

In this sample, this clonotype turned up a few times. This rearrangement joins TRBV5-1 to TRBJ2-1; TRBD1 might be the D (5 bases). The CDR3 runs to 14 residues. With 4 bases removed from V and 4 bases from J, the gap between germline ends came to 12 bases. The germline CDR1 and CDR2 sequences are SGHRS and YFSETQ. CDR3 in amino acids: CASSPPTAYNEQFF. DNA of the CDR3: TGCGCCAGCAGCCCCCCGACAGCATACAATGAGCAGTTCTTC. Complete variable domain (other parts from reference TRBV5-1 and TRBJ2-1): KAGVTQTPRYLIKTRGQQVTLSCSPISGHRSVSWYQQTPGQGLQFLFEYFSETQRNKGNFPGRFSGRQFSNSRSEMNVSTLELGDSALYLCASSPPTAYNEQFFGPGTRLTVL.

This clonotype was seen many times. The junction differs from germline at one of its ends, possibly a read error. The chain carries TRBV5-1 and TRBJ2-5; D unresolved. The CDR3 length is 13 residues. In germline, CDR1 is SGHRS, CDR2 YFSETQ. This chain's CDR3 is CASSFNPQETQYF. The DNA of the CDR3 is TGTGCCAGCAGCTTTAATCCCCAAGAGACCCAGTACTTC. Variable domain in full (rest from reference TRBV5-1 and TRBJ2-5): KAGVTQTPRYLIKTRGQQVTLSCSPISGHRSVSWYQQTPGQGLQFLFEYFSETQRNKGNFPGRFSGRQFSNSRSEMNVSTLELGDSALYLCASSFNPQETQYFGPGTRLLVL.

This clonotype appeared many times. The genes are TRBV6-2 or TRBV6-3 and TRBJ2-5; 9 bases fit TRBD2. Germline trimming cut 10 bases from V and 4 bases from J; bases unmatched to any gene: 19. This CDR3 is 17 amino acids long. CDR1 and CDR2 (germline): MNHEY, SVGEGT. The CDR3: CAIKGVWTSETRETQYF. The CDR3 nucleotides read TGTGCCATCAAGGGAGTTTGGACTAGCGAGACTAGAGAGACCCAGTACTTC.

This clonotype was counted between two and nine times. This rearrangement joins TRBV27 to TRBJ1-1; weak D call: TRBD1 (5 bases). V was clipped by 0 bases and J by 10 bases, with 12 bases between them. The germline V gene has CDR1 MNHEY and CDR2 SMNVEV (reference sequence). CDR3 length: 13 amino acids. Here the CDR3 DNA reads TGTGCCAGCAGTTTATCAGGGGTTGGAGCAGCTTTCTTT. It is translated as CASSLSGVGAAFF.

This clonotype occurred a few times. The junction departs from the called germline gene at one end, perhaps through a read error. This rearrangement joins TRBV9 to TRBJ1-3; 9 bases align to TRBD1. Looked up from germline, CDR1 is SGDLS and CDR2 is YYNGEE. CDR3 length: 17 amino acids. CDR3 loop: CASSVKAGTGNGDTIYF. DNA of the CDR3: TGTGCCAGCAGCGTCAAAGCAGGGACAGGGAATGGAGACACCATATATTTT.

This chain links TRBV7-8 with TRBJ1-2, with 9 bases matching TRBD1. This CDR3 contains 16 residues. V was pared by 4 bases and J by 4 bases, with 10 bases of the junction left unmatched. Per germline, CDR1 SGHVS and CDR2 FQNEAQ. DNA of the CDR3: TGTGCCAGCAGCTCCGTGGGGACAGGGTTTAGCTATGGCTACACCTTC. It specifies CASSSVGTGFSYGYTF.

This clonotype has just a few counts. The rearrangement uses TRBV7-6 and TRBJ1-6, with D hard to call. V was pared by 7 bases and J by 8 bases, with 15 bases between. CDR3 length: 14 residues. Germline CDR1 and CDR2: SGHVS and FNYEAQ. The CDR3 nucleotides are TGTGCCAGCACGAGTCTCCCTCGGGATTCACCCCTCCACTTT. Translating it yields CASTSLPRDSPLHF.

Only one count was recorded for this clonotype. The chain recombines TRBV5-1 with TRBJ2-1; 14 nucleotides align to TRBD2. Trimming cost V 4 bases and J 6 bases; bases outside gene matches: 3. The CDR3 is 15 residues long. In germline, CDR1 is SGHRS, CDR2 YFSETQ. The CDR3 sequence: CASSGGLAGVNEQFF. The CDR3 DNA reads as TGCGCCAGCAGCGGGGGACTAGCGGGGGTCAATGAGCAGTTCTTC.

The chain carries TRBV5-1 and TRBJ2-3; perhaps TRBD2 as D (6 bases). The CDR3 extends over 14 amino acids. With 4 bases removed from V and 0 bases from J, the gap between germline ends came to 9 bases. Germline V gene sequence: CDR1 SGHRS, CDR2 YFSETQ. CDR3 loop: CASSPGDSTDTQYF. The CDR3 coding sequence is TGCGCCAGCAGCCCGGGGGATAGCACAGATACGCAGTATTTT. Supplemented by reference TRBV5-1 and TRBJ2-3, the full variable domain reads KAGVTQTPRYLIKTRGQQVTLSCSPISGHRSVSWYQQTPGQGLQFLFEYFSETQRNKGNFPGRFSGRQFSNSRSEMNVSTLELGDSALYLCASSPGDSTDTQYFGPGTRLTVL.

The V call is TRBV9, the J call TRBJ2-5; no firm D call. The germline CDR1 and CDR2 sequences are SGDLS and YYNGEE. The CDR3 totals 13 residues. V was shortened by 2 bases and J by 1 base, with 6 bases between the two germline ends. The CDR3 nucleotides are TGTGCCAGCAGCGTCTCCAGCCAAGAGACCCAGTACTTC. Translation gives CASSVSSQETQYF.

This clonotype was observed a few times. The chain joins TRBV20-1 to TRBJ2-5; 11 bases fit TRBD2. Germline values: CDR1 DFQATT, CDR2 SNEGSKA (reference sequence). The CDR3 has 17 amino acids. V shed 0 bases, J shed 6 bases, and the junction held 12 bases outside the gene matches. CDR3 DNA sequence: TGCAGTGCTAGAGATCTCGGTAGCGGGGGGGCTAAAAAGACCCAGTACTTC. It is translated as CSARDLGSGGAKKTQYF.

This clonotype has more than one count but fewer than ten. V is TRBV4-1 and J is TRBJ2-2; D is uncertain. CDR3 length: 12 residues. V was pared by 2 bases and J by 5 bases, with 3 bases between. Germline assignment: CDR1 MGHRA and CDR2 YSYEKL. The DNA of the CDR3 is TGCGCCAGCAGCCAACTTACCGGGGAGCTGTTTTTT. This gives the protein CASSQLTGELFF.

The chain joins TRBV4-1 to TRBJ2-1; D might be TRBD2 (6 bases). V lost 5 bases, J lost 2 bases, and 13 bases lay in between. CDR1 is MGHRA and CDR2 is YSYEKL in the germline V gene. CDR3 length: 15 amino acids. This CDR3 reads CASSVLGTPYNEQFF. In nucleotides, the CDR3 is TGCGCCAGCAGCGTGCTTGGGACTCCCTACAATGAGCAGTTCTTC.

This clonotype was seen a handful of times. The chain recombines TRBV7-9 with TRBJ2-7, with a tentative D call TRBD1 (6 bases). The germline gives CDR1 SEHNR, CDR2 FQNEAQ (reference sequence). Trimming pared 1 base from V and 4 bases from J, leaving 8 bases between. CDR3 size: 13 residues. The DNA of the CDR3 is TGTGCCAGCAGCTTAGGGACAGTGTACGAGCAGTACGTC. Its protein is CASSLGTVYEQYV.

The chain has TRBV4-1 and TRBJ2-1, with 9 bases lining up with TRBD1. The CDR3 is 14 amino acids. The V gene end was trimmed by 5 bases and the J gene end by 7 bases; junction bases not matched to a gene: 6. CDR1 and CDR2 from the germline V gene are MGHRA and YSYEKL. CDR3 nucleotide sequence: TGCGCCAGCAGCGCCGGGACAGGGATGAATGAGCAGTTCTTC. Translating gives CASSAGTGMNEQFF.

This clonotype has a single count. The rearrangement links TRBV20-1 to TRBJ2-7; 9 nucleotides agree with TRBD1. The germline V gene encodes CDR1 DFQATT and CDR2 SNEGSKA (reference sequence). This CDR3 spans 16 amino acids. After removal of 0 bases from V and 4 bases from J, the junction contained 10 bases not matched to a gene. The CDR3 DNA sequence: TGCAGTGCTAGAGATACAACCGGGACAGGGACTTACGAGCAGTACTTC. It specifies CSARDTTGTGTYEQYF.

At least ten counts were recorded for this clonotype. The V and J genes are TRBV5-1 and TRBJ1-5; 9 bases agree with TRBD1. In germline, CDR1 is SGHRS, CDR2 YFSETQ. This CDR3 has 14 amino acids. V was clipped by 0 bases and J by 5 bases; unmatched bases: 0. The CDR3 sequence is CASSLGTGDQPQHF. The CDR3 DNA reads TGCGCCAGCAGCTTGGGGACAGGGGATCAGCCCCAGCATTTT.

The rearrangement uses TRBV3-1 and TRBJ2-3, with D perhaps matching TRBD1 (5 bases). This CDR3 has 14 residues. The germline CDR1 and CDR2 sequences are LGHDT and YNNKEL (reference sequence). With 4 bases removed from V and 5 bases from J, the gap between germline ends came to 13 bases. CDR3 residues: CASSPKSRGDTQYF. The CDR3 coding sequence is TGTGCCAGCAGCCCCAAAAGTAGGGGAGATACGCAGTATTTT.